Below, 22 T cell receptor beta chains from the same sample are listed, as sequenced in a study of shared clonotypes between healthy human individuals. Some clones are missing from TCRdb's copy, which holds only in-frame ones; the method was immunoSEQ multiplex PCR. The repertoire holds 2 million to 2.5 million clones, with approximately 93% as singletons. Sequenced sample: naive CD4+ T cells from PBMCs. The sample's subset: CD45RA+ positively selected. The source is a man aged 18 to 35 in good health. Some clones in this sample may be carry-over from other donors' samples.

This rearrangement joins TRBV28 to TRBJ2-1; D ambiguous. Germline values: CDR1 MDHEN, CDR2 SYDVKM. This CDR3 is 16 amino acids long. Trimming took off 4 bases at V and 2 bases at J, with 15 bases between the two ends. CDR3 DNA sequence: TGTGCCAGCAGTTCCCGAGACGGACGGACCTACAATGAGCAGTTCTTC. It codes for CASSSRDGRTYNEQFF.

V and J are TRBV15 and TRBJ2-1, with 8 nucleotides matching TRBD2. Germline loops: CDR1 LNHNV, CDR2 YYDKDF (reference sequence). CDR3 length equals 16 residues. The trim removed 1 base at V and 4 bases at J, leaving 6 bases unmatched. In DNA, the CDR3 is TGTGCCACCAGCAGAGGAACTAGCGGAGTATACAATGAGCAGTTCTTC. It is translated as CATSRGTSGVYNEQFF.

The rearrangement uses TRBV5-4 and TRBJ1-2; D unresolved. V was trimmed by 0 bases and J by 6 bases, leaving 9 bases between them. Per germline, CDR1 SGHNT and CDR2 YYREEE (reference sequence). This CDR3 is built from 13 residues. CDR3 region: CASSLAVLDGYTF. The CDR3 DNA is TGTGCCAGCAGCTTGGCGGTCCTTGATGGCTACACCTTC.

The chain carries TRBV5-1 and TRBJ1-1, with D possibly being TRBD1 (5 bases). Trimming removed 4 bases from V and 1 base from J, with 14 bases in between. The CDR3 covers 15 residues. The V gene's germline CDR1 is SGHRS and CDR2 YFSETQ. The DNA for the CDR3 is TGCGCCAGCAGCCCCCAAGGGACGGAGAACACTGAAGCTTTCTTT. Translating it yields CASSPQGTENTEAFF.

This rearrangement joins TRBV6-1 to TRBJ1-5; 7 nucleotides line up with TRBD1. After removal of 3 bases from V and 4 bases from J, the junction contained 15 bases not matched to a gene. CDR1 is MNHNS and CDR2 is SASEGT in the germline V gene. CDR3 length: 18 residues. CDR3 amino acids: CASSDPRDSAVRNQPQHF. For the CDR3, the DNA is TGTGCCAGCAGTGACCCCCGGGACAGTGCAGTTAGAAATCAGCCCCAGCATTTT.

The chain combines TRBV7-9 with TRBJ2-7, with 9 bases aligning to TRBD1. CDR3 size: 15 residues. Losses at the gene ends were 6 bases for V and 3 bases for J; bases not matched to a gene: 9. Germline V gives CDR1 SEHNR, CDR2 FQNEAQ (reference sequence). This CDR3 reads CASRPRTGEDYEQYF. Written as DNA, the CDR3 is TGTGCCAGCAGACCTCGGACAGGGGAAGACTACGAGCAGTACTTC.

The CDR3 region has the DNA TGCGCCAGCAGCCGCGAAACGGAATCCTACGAGCAGTACTTC. Translated, it gives CASSRETESYEQYF. The chain employs TRBV4-1 and TRBJ2-7; D gene uncertain. This CDR3 is 14 amino acids long. CDR1 is MGHRA, CDR2 YSYEKL, per germline. Deletions cut 4 bases from V and 1 base from J, with 11 bases between.

The chain has TRBV6-5 and TRBJ1-2; D not resolved. Germline V gene sequence: CDR1 MNHEY, CDR2 SVGAGI. CDR3 size: 13 residues. Trimming removed 2 bases from V and 8 bases from J, with 12 bases in between. The CDR3 here is CASSYSPGWGYTF. Written as DNA, the CDR3 is TGTGCCAGCAGTTACAGTCCAGGTTGGGGCTACACCTTC.

This clone showed up just a few times. The genes are TRBV4-1 and TRBJ1-4; unclear D gene. CDR3 length: 16 residues. V lost 1 base, J lost 0 bases, and 9 bases lay in between. Per the germline V gene, CDR1 is MGHRA and CDR2 is YSYEKL. CDR3 nucleotides: TGCGCCAGCAGCCAAGTTGAGCTCGCAACTAATGAAAAACTGTTTTTT. Translated: CASSQVELATNEKLFF.

Worth noting for this clone: The same CDR3 is also encoded by other DNA sequences in this sample. This chain connects TRBV2 to TRBJ2-7; 12 bases match TRBD1. The CDR3 runs 13 residues. Trimming at V came to 6 bases and at J to 4 bases, leaving 1 base not matched to a gene. Germline values: CDR1 SNHLY, CDR2 FYNNEI. As DNA, the CDR3 is TGTGCCAGCAGGGGACAGGGGGCATACGAGCAGTACTTC. It codes for CASRGQGAYEQYF.

The table lists this clone with a count of one. This rearrangement joins TRBV7-2 to TRBJ2-5; no clear D. This CDR3 contains 15 residues. V lost 1 base to trimming and J lost 7 bases, with 16 bases between them. The germline gives CDR1 SGHTA, CDR2 FQGNSA. The CDR3: CASSLVRPRNGTQYF. In nucleotides, the CDR3 is TGTGCCAGCAGCTTAGTACGACCGCGGAACGGGACCCAGTACTTC.

The J gene is TRBJ2-7, the V gene TRBV27; 7 positions match TRBD1. V shed 5 bases and J 0 bases; nucleotides not matched to a gene: 4. Germline CDR1 MNHEY, CDR2 SMNVEV (reference sequence). The CDR3 has 14 residues. CDR3 in amino acids: CASSPGQSSYEQYF. CDR3 DNA sequence: TGTGCCAGCAGTCCGGGACAGAGCTCCTACGAGCAGTACTTC.

Of note for this clone: The sample holds other DNA sequences that translate to the same CDR3. The rearrangement links TRBV5-1 to TRBJ2-3, with unresolved D. Trimming left V 0 bases short and J 3 bases short, with 5 bases between. The CDR3 extends over 13 amino acids. CDR1 and CDR2 (germline): SGHRS, YFSETQ. CDR3 amino acids: CASSLVGTDTQYF. The CDR3, as DNA: TGCGCCAGCAGCTTGGTGGGGACAGATACGCAGTATTTT.

This clone is a singleton in its sample. The V call is TRBV14, the J call TRBJ2-3, with 12 bases fitting TRBD1. Losses at the gene ends were 4 bases for V and 4 bases for J; bases not matched to a gene: 6. Germline CDR1 is SGHDN and CDR2 is FVKESK. The CDR3 covers 16 residues. CDR3 region: CASSRWDRGHPDTQYF. The CDR3 nucleotides read TGTGCCAGCAGCCGTTGGGACAGGGGGCACCCAGATACGCAGTATTTT.

The chain combines TRBV6-4 with TRBJ2-3, with 7 bases fitting TRBD1. The J segment lost 1 base and the V segment lost 5 bases, leaving 6 bases of the junction unmatched. Germline V lookup: CDR1 MRHNA, CDR2 SNTAGT. The CDR3 runs 15 residues. This CDR3 reads CASSQGQARTDTQYF. In DNA, the CDR3 is TGTGCCAGCAGTCAAGGACAGGCTCGCACAGATACGCAGTATTTT.

The chain recombines TRBV7-9 with TRBJ2-1, with D possibly matching TRBD1 (6 bases). CDR3 size: 17 residues. V lost 0 bases and J 8 bases, leaving 20 bases between the germline ends. Germline CDR1 is SEHNR and CDR2 is FQNEAQ (reference sequence). Written as DNA, the CDR3 is TGTGCCAGCAGCTTAGCAAGTAGGTACAGGGTGGGTCATGAGCAGTTCTTC. This translates into CASSLASRYRVGHEQFF.

V is TRBV6-1 and J is TRBJ1-1, with TRBD1 matching 8 bases. The CDR3 is 14 amino acids. Trimming at V came to 6 bases and at J to 0 bases, leaving 3 bases not matched to a gene. Germline V gene sequence: CDR1 MNHNS, CDR2 SASEGT. The CDR3 region has the DNA TGTGCCAGCAGGTCGACAGGGGTGAACACTGAAGCTTTCTTT. Its translation: CASRSTGVNTEAFF.

Regarding this clone: Other DNA sequences in this sample translate to the same CDR3. The CDR3 loop reads CASSPNGADTQYF. The CDR3 coding sequence is TGTGCCAGCAGCCCTAATGGGGCAGATACGCAGTATTTT. The chain carries TRBV11-3 and TRBJ2-3; unclear D gene. The CDR3 has 13 residues. V was cut by 5 bases and J by 4 bases, with 10 bases left in between. Germline loops: CDR1 SGHNT, CDR2 YENEEA.

On this clone: Other DNA sequences in this sample translate to the same CDR3. The chain joins TRBV27 to TRBJ1-2, with TRBD1 as a possible D gene (6 bases). The germline V and J ends were trimmed by 5 bases and 0 bases, with 13 bases remaining between them. The CDR3 totals 15 residues. CDR1 and CDR2 from the germline V gene are MNHEY and SMNVEV (reference sequence). The CDR3 spells CASSPTGTTNYGYTF. The CDR3, as DNA: TGTGCCAGCAGTCCTACCGGGACAACTAACTATGGCTACACCTTC.

The rearrangement uses TRBV5-6 and TRBJ1-4; no firm D call. CDR1 is SGHDT, CDR2 YYEEEE, per germline. This CDR3 comprises 14 residues. V lost 0 bases to trimming and J lost 6 bases, with 9 bases between them. The CDR3 DNA reads TGTGCCAGCAGCTTGGAAGCGGGCGATGAAAAACTGTTTTTT. Its protein is CASSLEAGDEKLFF.

This clone was detected a few times. Other DNA variants within this sample encode the same CDR3. The V and J genes are TRBV18 and TRBJ2-7; D gene unclear. The V and J ends lost 2 bases and 6 bases respectively, with 5 bases between them. The CDR3 extends over 11 amino acids. CDR1 is KGHSH and CDR2 is LQKENI in the germline V gene. Here the CDR3 DNA reads TGTGCCAGCTCACCAGGGCGCGAGCAGTACTTC. This gives the protein CASSPGREQYF.

The chain combines TRBV18 with TRBJ1-4; a possible D gene is TRBD1 (5 bases). The CDR3 is 14 residues long. From germline, CDR1 is KGHSH and CDR2 LQKENI. V was cut by 2 bases and J by 8 bases, with 12 bases left in between. CDR3 in amino acids: CASSPGQGLEKLFF. CDR3 coding DNA: TGTGCCAGCTCACCAGGTCAGGGACTAGAAAAACTGTTTTTT.